This TCR beta chain emerged from a study of monozygotic twins with inflammatory bowel disease. Turning to this clonotype: Its antigen is as yet unknown.

Study results and caveats: A reduction in TCRbeta diversity (inverse Simpson) was seen in IBD patients relative to healthy co-twins. Compared with healthy twins, IBD patients shared fewer clonotypes with others, especially with disease activity.

Germline-derived CDR1 and CDR2 are ENHRY and SYGVKD. There are 13 residues in the CDR3. Total RNA, at 3500 ng, went into every TCR library. TCRdb reanalyzed the 5' RACE reads and collapses them to one entry per CDR3 protein, without DNA. Its table lists around 230,000 distinct CDR3 sequences. This chain connects TRBV10-3 to TRBJ1-5; TCRdb designates TRBD1, a call that cannot be tested without DNA. The sequencing input was blood. The sequence was obtained from a human donor with ulcerative colitis or Crohn's disease, or a healthy co-twin of an affected twin (not recorded which). The CDR3 sequence: CAITGDHNQPQHF.